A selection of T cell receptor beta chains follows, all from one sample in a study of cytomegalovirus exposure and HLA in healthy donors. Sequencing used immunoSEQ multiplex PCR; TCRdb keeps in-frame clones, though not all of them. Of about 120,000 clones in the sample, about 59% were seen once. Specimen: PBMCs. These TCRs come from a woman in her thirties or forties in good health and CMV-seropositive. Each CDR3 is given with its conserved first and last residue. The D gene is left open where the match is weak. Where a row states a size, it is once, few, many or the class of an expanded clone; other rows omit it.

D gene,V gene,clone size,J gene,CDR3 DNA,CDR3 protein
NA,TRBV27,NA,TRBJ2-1,TGTGCCAGCAGTTTAAGTGGCTACAGCTCCTACAATGAGCAGTTCTTC,CASSLSGYSSYNEQFF
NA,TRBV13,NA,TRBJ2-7,TGTGCCAGCAGCTTGGGGACTGCCTACGAGCAGTACTTC,CASSLGTAYEQYF
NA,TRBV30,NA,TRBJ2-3,TGTGCCTGGAGCTTTACGGGGGTTAGCACAGATACGCAGTATTTT,CAWSFTGVSTDTQYF
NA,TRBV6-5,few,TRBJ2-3,TGTGCCAGCAGGAGAACTGGGAGACCTACGCAGTATTTT,CASRRTGRPTQYF
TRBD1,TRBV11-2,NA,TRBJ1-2,TGTGCCAGCAGCTTAGTCATCGCAGGGGGCGTTGGCTACACCTTC,CASSLVIAGGVGYTF
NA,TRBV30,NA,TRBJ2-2,TGTGCCTGGAGTACGCTGGGACTTAACACCGGGGAGCTGTTTTTT,CAWSTLGLNTGELFF
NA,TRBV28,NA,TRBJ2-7,TGTGCCAGCACATCGGGAACCTACGAGCAGTACTTC,CASTSGTYEQYF
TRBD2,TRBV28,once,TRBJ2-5,TGTGCCAGCAGTCCGGCGGGAGGTCGGGAGACCCAGTACTTC,CASSPAGGRETQYF
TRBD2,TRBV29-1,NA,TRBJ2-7,TGCAGCGCGGGGACTAGCGACCTCTACGAGCAGTACTTC,CSAGTSDLYEQYF
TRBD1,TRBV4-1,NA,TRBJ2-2,TGCGCCAGCAGCACCCGGGACAGGGGGTATGGCGGGGAGCTGTTTTTT,CASSTRDRGYGGELFF
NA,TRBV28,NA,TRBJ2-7,TGTGCCAGCAGTTCCCCTAACAGCTACGAGCAGTACTTC,CASSSPNSYEQYF
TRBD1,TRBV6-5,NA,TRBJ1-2,TGTGCCAGATCCGGGACAGAGGCCTATGGCTACACCTTC,CARSGTEAYGYTF
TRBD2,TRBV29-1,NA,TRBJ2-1,TGCAGCGTTGGACTAGCCTTATCTGAGCAGTTCTTC,CSVGLALSEQFF
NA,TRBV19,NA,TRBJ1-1,TGTGCCAGTCGCCGAACCGGGGAGATTCACACTGAAGCTTTCTTT,CASRRTGEIHTEAFF
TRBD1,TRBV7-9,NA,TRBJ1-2,TGTGCCAGCAGTTCCAGCGCGGCAGGGGGCGCCCACTATGGCTACACCTTC,CASSSSAAGGAHYGYTF
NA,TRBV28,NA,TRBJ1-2,TGTGCCAGCAGTCCCCAGGCCTATGGCTACACCTTC,CASSPQAYGYTF
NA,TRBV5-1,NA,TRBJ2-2,TGCGCCAGCAGCTTGAGAGTGGAGGAGTGGACCGGGGAGCTGTTTTTT,CASSLRVEEWTGELFF
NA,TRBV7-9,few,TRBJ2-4,TGTGCCAGCAGCTCCGGGATGAGTGCCAAAAACATTCAGTACTTC,CASSSGMSAKNIQYF
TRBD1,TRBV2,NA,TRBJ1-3,TGTGCCAGCAGTGTGTACGGGACAGGGCTTGGAAACACCATATATTTT,CASSVYGTGLGNTIYF
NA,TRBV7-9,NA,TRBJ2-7,TGTGCCAGCAGCTACAGGGTTTACGAGCAGTACTTC,CASSYRVYEQYF
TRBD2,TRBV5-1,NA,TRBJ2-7,TGCGCCAGCAGCACGGGACTAGCGGGAGGAGGGTACGAGCAGTACTTC,CASSTGLAGGGYEQYF
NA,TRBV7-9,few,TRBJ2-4,TGTGCCAGCAGCACTACCACGAACATTCAGTACTTC,CASSTTTNIQYF
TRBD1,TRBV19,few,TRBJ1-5,TGTGCCAGTACACTAAGGGGGACAGGGGCTCCCGATGGGCCCCAGCATTTT,CASTLRGTGAPDGPQHF
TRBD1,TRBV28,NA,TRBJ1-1,TGTGCCAGCAGTTTAAGACGACAGGGTTGGGCCACTGAAGCTTTCTTT,CASSLRRQGWATEAFF
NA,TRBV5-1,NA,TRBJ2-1,TGCGCCAGCATACCAGGGCCAACCTACAATGAGCAGTTCTTC,CASIPGPTYNEQFF
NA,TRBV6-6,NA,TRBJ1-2,TGTGCCAGCAGTTACTCACTCGTTGGGGGGGGCTACACCTTC,CASSYSLVGGGYTF
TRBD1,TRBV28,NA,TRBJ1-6,TGTGCCAGCAGTATCCCAGGGGGACAGGGGTACGTCTCCCTCCACTTT,CASSIPGGQGYVSLHF
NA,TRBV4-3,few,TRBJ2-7,TGCGCCAGCAGCCAAGACAGGGGCGTCCAGTACTTC,CASSQDRGVQYF
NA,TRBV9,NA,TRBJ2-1,TGCGCCAGCAGCGAGGAGGGTCCTAACAATGAGCAGTTCTTC,CASSEEGPNNEQFF
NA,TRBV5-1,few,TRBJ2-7,TGCGCCAGCAGCTTGGCCAGGACAGACTACGAGCAGTACTTC,CASSLARTDYEQYF
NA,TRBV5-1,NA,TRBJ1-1,TGCGCCAGCAGCTTGGCAACAGGGATCCCGAACACTGAAGCTTTCTTT,CASSLATGIPNTEAFF
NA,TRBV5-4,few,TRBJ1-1,TGTGCCAGCAGCTTCGACAGCCCCCTGGTTGAAGCTTTCTTT,CASSFDSPLVEAFF
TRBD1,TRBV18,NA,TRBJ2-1,TGTGCCAGCTCACCTGGGGGACAGGGGTATACATCTGAGCAGTTCTTC,CASSPGGQGYTSEQFF
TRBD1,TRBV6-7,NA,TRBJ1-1,TGTGCCAGCAGGAAACAGGGGGCCACTGAAGCTTTCTTT,CASRKQGATEAFF
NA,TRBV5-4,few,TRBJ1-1,TGTGCCAGCAGCTTGATCCAGGGTAGCACTGAAGCTTTCTTT,CASSLIQGSTEAFF
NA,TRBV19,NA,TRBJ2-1,TGTGCCAGTAGTATAGATCCGGTAAACAATGAGCAGTTCTTC,CASSIDPVNNEQFF
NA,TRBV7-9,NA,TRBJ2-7,TGTGCCAGCAGCCCCGCGAGGGTCCTACACGAGCAGTACTTC,CASSPARVLHEQYF
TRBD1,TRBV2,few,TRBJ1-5,TGTGCCAGCAGAGATAACAGGGGACACAGACAGCCCCAGCATTTT,CASRDNRGHRQPQHF
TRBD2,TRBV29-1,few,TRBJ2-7,TGCAGCGTGGGACTAGCGGGAGGTGGTCACGAGCAGTACTTC,CSVGLAGGGHEQYF
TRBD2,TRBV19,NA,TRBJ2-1,TGTGCCAGTAGCCCAGCGGGAGGGCCGGGTGAGCAGTTCTTC,CASSPAGGPGEQFF
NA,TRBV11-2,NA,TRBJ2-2,TGTGCCAGCAGTACAACAAACACCGGGGAGCTGTTTTTT,CASSTTNTGELFF
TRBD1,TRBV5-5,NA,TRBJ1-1,TGTGCCAGCAGCTTGGCCCTGACAGGGACTGAAGCTTTCTTT,CASSLALTGTEAFF
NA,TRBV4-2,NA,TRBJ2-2,TGTGCCAGCAGCCAAGGTCTAAGGGCCAGGGTGGCCGGGGAGCTGTTTTTT,CASSQGLRARVAGELFF
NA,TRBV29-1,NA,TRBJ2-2,TGCAGCGTTGAAGTAAATTTCCGAGGGAACACCGGGGAGCTGTTTTTT,CSVEVNFRGNTGELFF
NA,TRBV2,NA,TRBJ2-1,TGTGCCAGCATGAGTCCCCCCTACAATGAGCAGTTCTTC,CASMSPPYNEQFF
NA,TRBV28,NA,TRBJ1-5,TGTGCCAGCAGCGTTTCCCGACTCCGCCAACGGGATCAGCCCCAGCATTTT,CASSVSRLRQRDQPQHF
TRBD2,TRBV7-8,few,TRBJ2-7,TGTGCCAGCAGCTTGGGAACTAGCGGGAGCTCCTACGAGCAGTACTTC,CASSLGTSGSSYEQYF
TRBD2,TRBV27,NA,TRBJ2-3,TGTGCCAGCAGACCCCTCAGCGGGAGAGGGGACATCACAGATACGCAGTATTTT,CASRPLSGRGDITDTQYF
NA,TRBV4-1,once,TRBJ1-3,TGCGCCAGCAGCCAGGCCGTCCCACAGAGCTCTGGAAACACCATATATTTT,CASSQAVPQSSGNTIYF
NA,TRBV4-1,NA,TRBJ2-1,TGCGCCAGCAGCCAAGACCCCCTTGACAATGAGCAGTTCTTC,CASSQDPLDNEQFF